The rows below give T cell receptor beta chains drawn from one sample of a study of OX40 agonist ivuxolimab in advanced cancers. Profiling relied on immunoSEQ multiplex PCR, and the TCRdb table lists in-frame clones only, not all of them. This table has roughly 50,000 clones, 85% to 90% appearing once. This material consisted of CD4+ or CD8+ T cells sorted from blood, taken in a trial of the OX40 agonist ivuxolimab. These receptor sequences come from an adult with an advanced solid tumor such as melanoma, head and neck, liver or kidney cancer. Both conserved end residues are part of each CDR3. The order of the fields is V gene, D gene, J gene, CDR3 DNA, CDR3 protein. The D gene is left open where the match is weak.

V gene: TRBV4-3; D gene: -; J gene: TRBJ1-2; CDR3 DNA: TGCGCCAGCAGCCAAACAGAGAACTATGGCTACACCTTC; CDR3 protein: CASSQTENYGYTF
V gene: TRBV11-2; D gene: -; J gene: TRBJ1-3; CDR3 DNA: TGTGCCAGCAGCTTAGTTCTGGGGTCTACTGGAAACACCATATATTTT; CDR3 protein: CASSLVLGSTGNTIYF
V gene: TRBV5-8; D gene: -; J gene: TRBJ2-7; CDR3 DNA: TGTGCCAGCAGCAAGGAGCTATCCTACGAGCAGTACTTC; CDR3 protein: CASSKELSYEQYF
V gene: TRBV19; D gene: TRBD1; J gene: TRBJ2-7; CDR3 DNA: TGTGCCAGTAGTATTGACAGGGGGGCCTACGAGCAGTACTTC; CDR3 protein: CASSIDRGAYEQYF
V gene: TRBV6-6; D gene: -; J gene: TRBJ1-2; CDR3 DNA: TGTGCCAGCAGAGCCGGACAAGCGAGTAACTATGGCTACACCTTC; CDR3 protein: CASRAGQASNYGYTF
V gene: TRBV5-1; D gene: TRBD1; J gene: TRBJ1-1; CDR3 DNA: TGCGCCAGCAGCTTCATCCAGGGGGGCACTGAAGCTTTCTTT; CDR3 protein: CASSFIQGGTEAFF
V gene: TRBV29-1; D gene: TRBD1; J gene: TRBJ1-1; CDR3 DNA: TGCAGCGGGATCTACCTGACAGGGGGCTACACTGAAGCTTTCTTT; CDR3 protein: CSGIYLTGGYTEAFF
V gene: TRBV7-2; D gene: TRBD1; J gene: TRBJ1-6; CDR3 DNA: TGTGCCAGCAGCTTGACGGGACAGAGCAGTTCACCCCTCCACTTT; CDR3 protein: CASSLTGQSSSPLHF
V gene: TRBV5-1; D gene: -; J gene: TRBJ1-2; CDR3 DNA: TGCGCCAGCAGCTTGGCGGGGCGGGGTGGCTACACCTTC; CDR3 protein: CASSLAGRGGYTF
V gene: TRBV7-2; D gene: -; J gene: TRBJ1-1; CDR3 DNA: TGTGCCAGCCGCTCACTAGTGGGAATGAGAACTGAAGCTTTCTTT; CDR3 protein: CASRSLVGMRTEAFF
V gene: TRBV2; D gene: TRBD2; J gene: TRBJ2-5; CDR3 DNA: TGTGCCAGCAGTGGGGGACTAGCGGGAGTTCAAGAGACCCAGTACTTC; CDR3 protein: CASSGGLAGVQETQYF